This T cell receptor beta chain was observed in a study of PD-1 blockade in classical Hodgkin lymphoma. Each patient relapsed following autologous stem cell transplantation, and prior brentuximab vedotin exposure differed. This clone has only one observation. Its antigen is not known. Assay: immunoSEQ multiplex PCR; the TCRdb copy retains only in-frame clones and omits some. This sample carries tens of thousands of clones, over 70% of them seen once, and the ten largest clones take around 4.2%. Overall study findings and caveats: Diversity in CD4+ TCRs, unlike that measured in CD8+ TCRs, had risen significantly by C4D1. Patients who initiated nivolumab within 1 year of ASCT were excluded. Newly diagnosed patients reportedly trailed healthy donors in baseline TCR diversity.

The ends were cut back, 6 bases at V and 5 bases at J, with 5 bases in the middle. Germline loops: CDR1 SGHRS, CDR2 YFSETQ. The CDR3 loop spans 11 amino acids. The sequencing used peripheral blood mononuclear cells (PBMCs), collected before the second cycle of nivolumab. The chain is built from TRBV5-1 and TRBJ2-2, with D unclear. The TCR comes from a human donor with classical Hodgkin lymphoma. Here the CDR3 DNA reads TGCGCCAGCACCTTTACCGGGGAGCTGTTTTTT. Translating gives CASTFTGELFF. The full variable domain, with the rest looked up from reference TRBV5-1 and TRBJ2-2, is KAGVTQTPRYLIKTRGQQVTLSCSPISGHRSVSWYQQTPGQGLQFLFEYFSETQRNKGNFPGRFSGRQFSNSRSEMNVSTLELGDSALYLCASTFTGELFFGEGSRLTVL.